The clone carrying this T cell receptor (beta chain) showed up many times. Antigen: not known. This entry belongs to a study of neurological immune-mediated disorders. Regarding the study as a whole: Sharing of CDR3 amino acid sequences among expanded clones across subjects was absent, suggesting private repertoires in all groups. HTLV-1-associated myelopathy led in TCR clonal expansion, while multiple sclerosis ranked lowest, below healthy controls.

CDR1 is SGHRS and CDR2 is YFSETQ in the germline V gene. Trimming removed 0 bases from V and 4 bases from J, with 10 bases in between. The CDR3 sequence is 14 residues long. The yield of each sequencing run was over 160 million TCR-beta sequences from 15-18 subjects. TCRdb reprocessed the 5' RACE reads via MiXCR and lists one record per CDR3 protein. In the table there are some 46,000 distinct CDR3 sequences, roughly 4% of which are singletons. What was sequenced was PBMCs. The source is an older woman with multiple sclerosis. The V call is TRBV5-1, the J call TRBJ1-1, with no clear D. The CDR3 here is CASSLDPRSTEAFF. DNA of the CDR3: TGCGCCAGCAGCTTGGACCCAAGGAGCACTGAAGCTTTCTTT. Based on the CDR3 plus reference TRBV5-1 and TRBJ1-1, the full variable domain is KAGVTQTPRYLIKTRGQQVTLSCSPISGHRSVSWYQQTPGQGLQFLFEYFSETQRNKGNFPGRFSGRQFSNSRSEMNVSTLELGDSALYLCASSLDPRSTEAFFGQGTRLTVV.